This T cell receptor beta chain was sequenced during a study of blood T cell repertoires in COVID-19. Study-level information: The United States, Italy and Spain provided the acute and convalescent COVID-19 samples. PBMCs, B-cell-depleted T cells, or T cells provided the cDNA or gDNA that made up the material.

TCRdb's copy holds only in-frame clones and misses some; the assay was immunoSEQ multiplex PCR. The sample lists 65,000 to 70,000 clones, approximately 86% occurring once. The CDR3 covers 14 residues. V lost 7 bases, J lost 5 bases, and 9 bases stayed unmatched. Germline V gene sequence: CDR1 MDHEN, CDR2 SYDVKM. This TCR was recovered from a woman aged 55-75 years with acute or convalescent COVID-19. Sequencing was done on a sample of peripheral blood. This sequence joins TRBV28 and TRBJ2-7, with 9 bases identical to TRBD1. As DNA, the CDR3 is TGTGCCAGCACCCCCTGGGACAGGGAGAACGAGCAGTACTTC. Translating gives CASTPWDRENEQYF.